A single sample gave rise to the 6 T cell receptor beta chains below, sequenced in a study of T cells in Graves' hyperthyroidism and ophthalmopathy. RNA transcripts were the template for amplifying TCR beta CDR3 regions. With the HTBI primer set, the TCR CDR3 went through a first round of RT-PCR. Using its own MiXCR run on the multiplex PCR reads, TCRdb lists one record per CDR3 protein. The table records under 130,000 distinct CDR3 sequences, roughly 50% of them present only once. Sequenced: blood. All receptors derive from a man aged 40-49 years with Graves' hyperthyroidism.

Remarks on this clonotype: Just one base apart from a much larger clone, this may be a read error. The V gene is TRBV10-3, the J gene TRBJ1-1, with D tentatively TRBD1 (5 bases). This CDR3 comprises 13 residues. The V gene lost 3 bases and the J gene lost 4 bases, with 9 bases spanning the gap. CDR1 ENHRY and CDR2 SYGVKD come from the germline V gene. This CDR3 is CAISEERGTEAFF. The CDR3 DNA reads as TGTGCCATCAGTGAAGAGAGGGGCACTGAAGCTTTCTTT.

V gene TRBV7-2 combines with J gene TRBJ2-7; D might be TRBD1 or TRBD2, each matching 6 bases. Trimming took 1 base from V and 4 from J, leaving 14 bases between them. Germline V gives CDR1 SGHTA, CDR2 FQGNSA. The CDR3 has 15 residues. In nucleotides, the CDR3 is TGTGCCAGCAGCTTAGGCGCGACGGGGGCTTACGAGCAGTACTTC. This encodes CASSLGATGAYEQYF.

The genes are TRBV20-1 and TRBJ1-1; D gene uncertain. This CDR3 is built from 13 residues. V lost 1 base and J 3 bases, leaving 9 bases between the germline ends. CDR1 is DFQATT and CDR2 is SNEGSKA in the germline V gene (reference sequence). CDR3 residues: CSARAQRDTEAFF. In nucleotides, the CDR3 is TGCAGTGCTAGAGCCCAGCGGGACACTGAAGCTTTCTTT.

Many counts were recorded for this clonotype. The chain recombines TRBV20-1 with TRBJ2-3, with D unclear. The CDR3 totals 13 residues. Trimming took 5 bases from V and 3 from J, leaving 12 bases between them. CDR1 is DFQATT, CDR2 SNEGSKA, per germline (reference sequence). As DNA, the CDR3 is TGCAGTGCTCCACGACATGAAACAGATACGCAGTATTTT. It translates to CSAPRHETDTQYF.

This clonotype was seen repeatedly, ten times or more. The J gene is TRBJ2-1, the V gene TRBV6-1; D is possibly TRBD2 (6 bases). This CDR3 comprises 15 residues. Germline loops: CDR1 MNHNS, CDR2 SASEGT. The germline V and J ends were trimmed by 3 bases and 6 bases, with 15 bases remaining between them. The CDR3 DNA is TGTGCCAGCAGTGAGGCGGACTACCTCGTCAATGAGCAGTTCTTC. Translating it yields CASSEADYLVNEQFF.

This clonotype was observed at least ten times. The chain employs TRBV20-1 and TRBJ2-7; 8 positions match TRBD2. Germline V gene data show CDR1 as DFQATT and CDR2 as SNEGSKA (reference sequence). CDR3 length: 14 residues. The trim removed 6 bases at V and 0 bases at J, leaving 7 bases unmatched. For the CDR3, the DNA is TGCAGTGCACCTACTAGCGGTAGCTCCTACGAGCAGTACTTC. Translated: CSAPTSGSSYEQYF.